Below are 9 T cell receptor beta chains sequenced from a single sample in a study of control samples from healthy donors and cancer patients. Profiled with immunoSEQ multiplex PCR; TCRdb holds only in-frame clones, not every one. The table includes some 130,000 clones, around 89% detected once. Sequencing was done on a sample of blood. These receptors came from a man aged 40-50 years in good health.

The V gene is TRBV30, the J gene TRBJ1-2, with unresolved D. Germline V gives CDR1 GTSNPN, CDR2 SVGIG (reference sequence). CDR3 length: 11 amino acids. V lost 5 bases to trimming and J lost 1 base, with 5 bases between them. CDR3 sequence reads: CAWGVNYGYTF. CDR3 DNA sequence: TGTGCCTGGGGGGTTAACTATGGCTACACCTTC.

This sequence joins TRBV5-4 and TRBJ1-1, with D possibly being TRBD1 (5 bases). The CDR3 is made up of 17 amino acids. Trimming took off 4 bases at V and 0 bases at J, with 19 bases between the two ends. Germline V gene data show CDR1 as SGHNT and CDR2 as YYREEE (reference sequence). The CDR3 loop reads CASSRGPNLGVNTEAFF. The CDR3 nucleotides read TGTGCCAGCAGCAGGGGACCAAACCTAGGGGTGAACACTGAAGCTTTCTTT.

V is TRBV2 and J is TRBJ2-7; D may be TRBD1 (5 bases). V lost 1 base to trimming and J lost 4 bases, with 11 bases between them. CDR3 length: 14 amino acids. Germline V gene data show CDR1 as SNHLY and CDR2 as FYNNEI. DNA of the CDR3: TGTGCCAGCAGTGAAGGGGGCGCTTTATACGAGCAGTACTTC. Residues: CASSEGGALYEQYF.

The CDR3 here is CASSQDTGMSSEQYF. The DNA of the CDR3 is TGCGCCAGCAGCCAAGATACAGGGATGAGTAGCGAGCAGTACTTC. The gene calls are TRBV4-3 and TRBJ2-7; a weak D match, TRBD1 (6 bases). The CDR3 is 15 amino acids. In germline, CDR1 is LGHNA, CDR2 YSLEER. Trimming removed 0 bases at V and 6 bases at J, with 15 bases between.

The chain couples TRBV19 to TRBJ1-2, with TRBD1 as a possible D gene (5 bases). The CDR3 is made up of 14 amino acids. The ends were cut back, 3 bases at V and 2 bases at J, with 10 bases in the middle. Germline V gene data show CDR1 as LNHDA and CDR2 as SQIVND (reference sequence). CDR3 in DNA: TGTGCCAGTAGTATGGGGGACCAAAACTATGGCTACACCTTC. It is translated as CASSMGDQNYGYTF.

This rearrangement joins TRBV14 to TRBJ1-4; TRBD1 is a possible D gene (5 bases). The CDR3 is 15 amino acids. The V gene's germline CDR1 is SGHDN and CDR2 FVKESK. The V gene lost 0 bases and the J gene lost 8 bases, with 13 bases spanning the gap. The CDR3 loop is CASSQENGGLEKLFF. The CDR3 bases are TGTGCCAGCAGCCAAGAGAACGGGGGTCTAGAAAAACTGTTTTTT.

This chain uses TRBV6-2 or TRBV6-3 with TRBJ2-7; D unresolved. Trimming removed 0 bases from V and 5 bases from J, with 5 bases in between. From germline, CDR1 is MNHEY and CDR2 SVGEGT. This CDR3 contains 12 residues. In DNA form, the CDR3 reads TGTGCCAGCAGTTACTCATTGAACGAGCAGTACTTC. It translates to CASSYSLNEQYF.

In DNA form, the CDR3 reads TGTGCCAGCAGGCCGGACAGGGGAAACAATCAGCCCCAGCATTTT. Translation gives CASRPDRGNNQPQHF. The chain is built from TRBV2 and TRBJ1-5; the match to TRBD1 covers 9 bases. Unmatched junction bases numbered 6, after V lost 6 bases and J lost 3 bases. Germline V lookup: CDR1 SNHLY, CDR2 FYNNEI. The CDR3 is 15 residues long.

The chain combines TRBV2 with TRBJ1-5, with unresolved D. V lost 8 bases and J lost 11, with 10 bases in between. The CDR3 is 10 residues long. CDR1 is SNHLY, CDR2 FYNNEI, per germline. The CDR3 DNA reads as TGTGCCAGCCCGAATCTGTCCCAGCATTTT. Translated, it gives CASPNLSQHF.